Only one count was recorded for the clone carrying this T cell receptor beta chain. Its antigen is still unknown. The sample belongs to a study of cytomegalovirus exposure and HLA in healthy donors. Findings of the study overall: The investigators catalogued under 200 TCR beta chains as cytomegalovirus-associated.

Primers included in the PCR were 60 Vbeta and 13 Jbeta primers. The protocol was immunoSEQ multiplex PCR, while the TCRdb copy is restricted to in-frame clones and leaves out a portion. The sample has about 180,000 clones, approximately 80% seen once. Germline loops: CDR1 KGHSH, CDR2 LQKENI. Trimming took 0 bases from V and 5 from J, leaving 13 bases between them. This CDR3 region has 15 residues. J is TRBJ1-1 and V is TRBV18; D perhaps matches TRBD1 (5 bases). The sample comprised PBMCs. This clonotype originated in a girl aged 2 to 9 in good health and CMV-seropositive. CDR3 coding DNA: TGTGCCAGCTCACCACCGCTCGCGGAGGGGACTGAAGCTTTCTTT. Its protein product is CASSPPLAEGTEAFF.